The 18 T cell receptor beta chains below come from one sample, sequenced in a study of blood T cell repertoires in COVID-19. The assay was immunoSEQ multiplex PCR, and TCRdb's table has in-frame clones only and misses some. The repertoire consists of over 150,000 clones, with approximately 80% occurring once and the leading ten covering roughly 12%. Input material: peripheral blood. Every receptor here comes from a woman between 50 and 59 years old with acute or convalescent COVID-19.

The V and J genes are TRBV11-2 and TRBJ2-7; 11 nucleotides line up with TRBD2. Germline CDR1 reads SGHAT; CDR2 reads FQNNGV. Trimming removed 4 bases from V and 4 bases from J; junction bases left unmatched: 6. The CDR3 contains 15 residues. In DNA form, the CDR3 reads TGTGCCAGCAGCTCTCCGGGACTAGCGGTTTACGAGCAGTACTTC. This encodes CASSSPGLAVYEQYF.

The V gene is TRBV21-1, the J gene TRBJ1-6; TRBD1, as called in the table, went unchecked against the DNA. TRBV21-1 is classified as a pseudogene. The CDR3 sequence is 15 residues long. The CDR3 region is CASSIRQELKCPLHF. The CDR3 DNA reads TGTGCCAGCAGCATAAGACAGGAATTGAAGTGTCCCCTCCACTTT.

The chain has TRBV19 and TRBJ2-1; D gene unclear. The germline V and J ends were trimmed by 3 bases and 5 bases, with 20 bases remaining between them. The germline V gene has CDR1 LNHDA and CDR2 SQIVND (reference sequence). The CDR3 has 17 residues. The CDR3 DNA sequence: TGTGCCAGTAGTATCTCCCTGTTCCAGTCAGTTAACAATGAGCAGTTCTTC. As protein: CASSISLFQSVNNEQFF.

J is TRBJ2-7 and V is TRBV7-2; no clear D gene. V was trimmed by 5 bases and J by 1 base, leaving 12 bases between them. In germline, CDR1 is SGHTA, CDR2 FQGNSA. CDR3 length equals 14 residues. The CDR3: CASSPQRQSYEQYF. The CDR3 region has the DNA TGTGCCAGCAGCCCCCAGAGGCAGTCCTACGAGCAGTACTTC.

CDR3 sequence reads: CASSTSGYEQYF. The CDR3 DNA follows: TGTGCCAGCAGTACATCAGGGTACGAGCAGTACTTC. This chain joins TRBV2 and TRBJ2-7; weak D call: TRBD1 (5 bases). V shed 5 bases and J shed 4 bases, with 9 bases lying between them. This CDR3 has 12 amino acids. Germline loops: CDR1 SNHLY, CDR2 FYNNEI.

V and J are TRBV28 and TRBJ2-1, with TRBD2 matching over 10 bases. CDR1 is MDHEN, CDR2 SYDVKM, per germline. The CDR3 has 15 residues. The trim removed 8 bases at V and 10 bases at J, leaving 14 bases unmatched. This CDR3 is CASVGQAGGIGEQFF. In DNA, the CDR3 is TGTGCCAGCGTAGGTCAAGCGGGGGGGATTGGAGAGCAGTTCTTC.

This chain joins TRBV3-1 (or the pseudogene TRBV3-2) and TRBJ1-1; D remains unclear. Germline CDR1 LGHDT, CDR2 YNNKEL (reference sequence). The CDR3 is 15 amino acids. Between the trimmed V and J ends, which lost 1 base and 0 bases, there was a span of 9 bases. DNA of the CDR3: TGTGCCAGCAGCCAAGGTCCTTACATGAACACTGAAGCTTTCTTT. Translating gives CASSQGPYMNTEAFF.

This sequence joins TRBV2 and TRBJ2-2; the D gene is possibly TRBD1 (5 bases). The CDR3 extends over 13 amino acids. Germline CDR1 reads SNHLY; CDR2 reads FYNNEI. V lost 7 bases to trimming and J lost 5 bases, with 11 bases between them. CDR3 DNA sequence: TGTGCCAGCACGTCCCAGGGTACCGGGGAGCTGTTTTTT. Its protein is CASTSQGTGELFF.

CDR3 sequence reads: CASSRGGSLSYEQYF. CDR3 nucleotides: TGTGCCAGCTCACGGGGGGGGTCACTTTCCTACGAGCAGTACTTC. V usage is TRBV18 and J usage is TRBJ2-7; TRBD2 aligns across 7 bases. Germline V CDR1 and CDR2: KGHSH, LQKENI. The junction had 7 bases not matched to a gene; V was cut back by 4 bases and J by 1 base. The CDR3 spans 15 residues.

The J gene is TRBJ1-3, the V gene TRBV15; 7 bases agree with TRBD1. There are 15 residues in the CDR3. Germline CDR1 LNHNV, CDR2 YYDKDF (reference sequence). Trimming removed 1 base from V and 3 bases from J; junction bases left unmatched: 3. The CDR3 reads CATSRGQGIGNTIYF. CDR3 in DNA: TGTGCCACCAGCAGAGGACAGGGTATTGGAAACACCATATATTTT.

The V call is TRBV6-5, the J call TRBJ2-3; 10 bases match TRBD2. CDR1 MNHEY and CDR2 SVGAGI come from the germline V gene. This CDR3 comprises 14 residues. The V and J ends lost 6 bases and 6 bases, in that order; junction bases with no gene match: 6. In DNA form, the CDR3 reads TGTGCCAGCAGAAGCGGGGGGGCTTCGGATACGCAGTATTTT. It codes for CASRSGGASDTQYF.

The CDR3 loop reads CASSRSQGAPTSYEQYF. Here the CDR3 DNA reads TGTGCCAGCAGTCGTTCCCAGGGGGCTCCCACTAGCTACGAGCAGTACTTC. The V gene is TRBV6-2 or TRBV6-3, the J gene TRBJ2-7; TRBD1 matches 8 bases. Germline trimming cut 5 bases from V and 3 bases from J; bases unmatched to any gene: 15. The CDR3 contains 17 residues. The germline V gene encodes CDR1 MNHEY and CDR2 SVGEGT.

The rearrangement links TRBV11-2 to TRBJ2-2; 10 bases agree with TRBD2. The CDR3 is 18 amino acids. CDR1 is SGHAT and CDR2 is FQNNGV in the germline V gene. V was pared by 0 bases and J by 5 bases, with 9 bases of the junction left unmatched. CDR3: CASSLEASGSSGTGELFF. In DNA form, the CDR3 reads TGTGCCAGCAGCTTAGAGGCTAGCGGGAGTTCGGGTACCGGGGAGCTGTTTTTT.

This chain uses TRBV3-1 (or the pseudogene TRBV3-2) with TRBJ1-1; 8 positions match TRBD1. The CDR3 has 17 amino acids. V lost 0 bases to trimming and J lost 4 bases; unmatched junction nucleotides: 10. Germline V CDR1 and CDR2: LGHDT, YNNKEL (reference sequence). CDR3 in DNA: TGTGCCAGCAGCCAAGATCGCCAGGGGGCGACGTTCACTGAAGCTTTCTTT. Protein sequence: CASSQDRQGATFTEAFF.

V usage is TRBV7-9 and J usage is TRBJ1-2; D not resolved. This CDR3 region has 13 residues. Germline assignment: CDR1 SEHNR and CDR2 FQNEAQ (reference sequence). Deletions cut 5 bases from V and 1 base from J, with 8 bases between. The CDR3 spells CASSPPYNYGYTF. The DNA of the CDR3 is TGTGCCAGCAGCCCCCCGTATAACTATGGCTACACCTTC.

Only a few counts were recorded for this clone. The chain combines TRBV6-2 or TRBV6-3 with TRBJ2-2; D is unresolved. The CDR3 has 17 residues. In germline, CDR1 is MNHEY, CDR2 SVGEGT. V lost 6 bases to trimming and J lost 3 bases, with 20 bases between them. The CDR3 DNA reads as TGTGCCAGCAGCCTCAATCCCAGCGAACTATACACCGGGGAGCTGTTTTTT. As protein: CASSLNPSELYTGELFF.

This sequence joins TRBV10-2 and TRBJ2-2, with a weak D call TRBD1 (5 bases). Germline assignment: CDR1 WSHSY and CDR2 SAAADI. Trimming shortened V by 4 bases and J by 3 bases, and 9 bases separated the two germline ends. This CDR3 contains 14 residues. This chain's CDR3 is CASSVQGYTGELFF. The CDR3 nucleotides read TGCGCCAGCAGTGTTCAGGGTTACACCGGGGAGCTGTTTTTT.

This chain links TRBV29-1 with TRBJ2-7; 7 bases agree with TRBD1. The CDR3 consists of 13 residues. Unmatched junction bases numbered 7, after V lost 3 bases and J lost 5 bases. From germline, CDR1 is SQVTM and CDR2 ANQGSEA. CDR3 region: CSVEGDRGNEQYF. CDR3 nucleotide sequence: TGCAGCGTTGAGGGGGACAGAGGGAACGAGCAGTACTTC.